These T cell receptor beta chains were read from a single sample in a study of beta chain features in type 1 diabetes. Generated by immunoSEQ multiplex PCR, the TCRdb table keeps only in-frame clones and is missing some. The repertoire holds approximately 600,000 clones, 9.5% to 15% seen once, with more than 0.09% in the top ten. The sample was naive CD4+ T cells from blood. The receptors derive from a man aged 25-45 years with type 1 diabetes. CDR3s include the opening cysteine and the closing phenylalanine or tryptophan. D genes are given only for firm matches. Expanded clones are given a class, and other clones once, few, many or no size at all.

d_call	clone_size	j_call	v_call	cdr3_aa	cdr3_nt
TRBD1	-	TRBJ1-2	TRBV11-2	CASSQTSGTGQGYTF	TGTGCCAGCAGCCAGACCTCCGGGACAGGGCAGGGCTACACCTTC
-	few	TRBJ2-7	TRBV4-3	CASSKEQASMGYEQYF	TGCGCCAGCAGTAAGGAACAGGCGAGTATGGGATACGAGCAGTACTTC
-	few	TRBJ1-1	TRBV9	CASSVVLNTEAFF	TGTGCCAGCAGCGTAGTTCTGAACACTGAAGCTTTCTTT
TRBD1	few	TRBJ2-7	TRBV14	CASSHLQTDRGQYF	TGTGCCAGCAGCCACCTTCAAACGGACAGGGGGCAGTACTTC
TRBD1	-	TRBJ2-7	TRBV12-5	CASGPGTGSYEQYF	TGTGCTAGTGGTCCCGGGACAGGGAGCTACGAGCAGTACTTC
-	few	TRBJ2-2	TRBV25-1	CASSQTGANTGELFF	TGTGCCAGCAGTCAGACAGGAGCAAACACCGGGGAGCTGTTTTTT
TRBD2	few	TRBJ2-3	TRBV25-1	CASSEFSGGLSSTDTQYF	TGTGCCAGCAGTGAATTTAGCGGGGGGCTTTCTAGCACAGATACGCAGTATTTT
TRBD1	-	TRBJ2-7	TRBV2	CASRRTGYYEQYF	TGTGCCAGCAGAAGGACAGGGTACTACGAGCAGTACTTC
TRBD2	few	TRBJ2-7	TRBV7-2	CASSLTGGSYEQYF	TGTGCCAGCAGCTTAACGGGGGGAAGCTACGAGCAGTACTTC
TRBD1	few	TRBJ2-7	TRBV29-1	CSVWTGGYEQYF	TGCAGCGTCTGGACAGGGGGCTACGAGCAGTACTTC
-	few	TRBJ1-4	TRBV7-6	CASTSGGGTNEKLFF	TGTGCCAGCACCTCTGGGGGCGGAACTAATGAAAAACTGTTTTTT
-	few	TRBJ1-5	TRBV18	CASSPGRDQPQHF	TGTGCCAGCTCCCCCGGGAGAGATCAGCCCCAGCATTTT
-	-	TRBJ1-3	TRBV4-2	CASSQVKEAGNTIYF	TGTGCCAGCAGCCAAGTTAAGGAAGCTGGAAACACCATATATTTT
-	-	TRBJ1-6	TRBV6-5	CASSSTGPSNSPLHF	TGTGCCAGCAGTAGCACCGGGCCATCGAATTCACCCCTCCACTTT
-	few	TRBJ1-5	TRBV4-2	CASSQGKGGSNQPQHF	TGTGCCAGCAGCCAGGGTAAAGGGGGTAGCAATCAGCCCCAGCATTTT
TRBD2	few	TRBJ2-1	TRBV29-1	CSVWGGANEQFF	TGCAGCGTCTGGGGAGGGGCCAATGAGCAGTTCTTC
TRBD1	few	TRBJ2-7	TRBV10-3	CAIGQGVDEQYF	TGTGCCATCGGGCAGGGGGTCGACGAGCAGTACTTC
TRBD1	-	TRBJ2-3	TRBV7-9	CASSLGQGKDTQYF	TGTGCCAGCAGCTTGGGACAGGGGAAGGATACGCAGTATTTT
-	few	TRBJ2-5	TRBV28	CASSLGAGSLGETQYF	TGTGCCAGCAGTTTAGGAGCGGGCTCCTTGGGAGAGACCCAGTACTTC
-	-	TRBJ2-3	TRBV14	CASSQGLYKYTDTQYF	TGTGCCAGCAGCCAAGGGCTCTACAAGTACACAGATACGCAGTATTTT
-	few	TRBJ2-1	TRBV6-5	CASSNINEQFF	TGTGCCAGCAGCAACATCAATGAGCAGTTCTTC
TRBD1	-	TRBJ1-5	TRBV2	CASSRGQGAGQPQHF	TGTGCCAGCAGTAGAGGACAGGGGGCGGGTCAGCCCCAGCATTTT
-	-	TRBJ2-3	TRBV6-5	CASSAMTVRADTQYF	TGTGCCAGCAGTGCCATGACAGTCCGGGCAGATACGCAGTATTTT
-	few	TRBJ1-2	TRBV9	CASSVGPASYGYTF	TGTGCCAGCAGCGTAGGTCCAGCCTCCTATGGCTACACCTTC
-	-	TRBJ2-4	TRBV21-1	CASSTLREREVKNIQYF	TGTGCCAGCAGCACCCTCAGGGAAAGGGAAGTCAAAAACATTCAGTACTTC
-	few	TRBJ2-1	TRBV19	CASSSGGGLSYNEQFF	TGTGCCAGTAGTTCAGGAGGGGGACTCTCCTACAATGAGCAGTTCTTC
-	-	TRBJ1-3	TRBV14	CASSQVRDTIYF	TGTGCCAGCAGCCAAGTTCGGGACACCATATATTTT
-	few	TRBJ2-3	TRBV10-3	CAISEQSTDTQYF	TGTGCCATCAGTGAACAGAGCACAGATACGCAGTATTTT
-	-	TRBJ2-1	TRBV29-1	CSLGTEYNEQFF	TGCAGCCTGGGGACCGAGTACAATGAGCAGTTCTTC
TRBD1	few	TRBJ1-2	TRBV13	CASSPGQNYGYTF	TGTGCCAGCAGCCCGGGACAGAACTATGGCTACACCTTC
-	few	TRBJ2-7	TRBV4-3	CASSQDRELVGREQYF	TGCGCCAGCAGCCAAGATCGGGAACTAGTAGGTCGCGAGCAGTACTTC
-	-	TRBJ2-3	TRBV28	CASSLIGWDTTSTDTQYF	TGTGCCAGCAGTTTAATAGGGTGGGACACCACTAGCACAGATACGCAGTATTTT
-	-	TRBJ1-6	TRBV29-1	CSVEEEGSPLHF	TGCAGCGTTGAGGAGGAAGGTTCACCCCTCCACTTT
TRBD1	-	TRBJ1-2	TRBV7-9	CASSFGQVHYGYTF	TGTGCCAGCAGCTTTGGACAGGTCCACTATGGCTACACCTTC
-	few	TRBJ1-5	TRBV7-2	CASSPSNQPQHF	TGTGCCAGCAGCCCTTCCAATCAGCCCCAGCATTTT
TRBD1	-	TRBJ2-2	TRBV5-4	CASSWGQGITGELFF	TGTGCCAGCAGCTGGGGACAGGGGATCACCGGGGAGCTGTTTTTT
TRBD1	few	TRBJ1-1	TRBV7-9	CASSARQGNTEAFF	TGTGCCAGCAGCGCTAGACAGGGTAACACTGAAGCTTTCTTT
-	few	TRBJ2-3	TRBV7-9	CASSLGFSTDTQYF	TGTGCCAGCAGCTTAGGTTTTAGCACAGATACGCAGTATTTT
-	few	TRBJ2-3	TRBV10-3	CATLFGGTDTQYF	TGTGCCACCCTATTCGGGGGCACAGATACGCAGTATTTT
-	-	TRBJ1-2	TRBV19	CASSGRPGPTYGYTF	TGTGCCAGTAGTGGAAGACCGGGTCCTACATATGGCTACACCTTC
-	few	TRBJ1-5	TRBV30	CAWSRGGSNQPQHF	TGTGCCTGGAGTAGGGGGGGAAGCAATCAGCCCCAGCATTTT